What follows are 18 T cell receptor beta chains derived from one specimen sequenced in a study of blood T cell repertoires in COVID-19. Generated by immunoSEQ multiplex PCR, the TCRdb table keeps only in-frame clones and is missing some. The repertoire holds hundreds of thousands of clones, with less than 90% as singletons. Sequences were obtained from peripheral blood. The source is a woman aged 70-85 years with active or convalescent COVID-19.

The CDR3 loop is CASSREQLNTEAFF. The CDR3 bases are TGTGCCAGCAGCCGGGAACAGTTGAACACTGAAGCTTTCTTT. This chain joins TRBV7-9 and TRBJ1-1; D gene ambiguous. The CDR3 runs to 14 residues. The germline V and J ends were trimmed by 5 bases and 0 bases, with 10 bases remaining between them. The V gene's germline CDR1 is SEHNR and CDR2 FQNEAQ (reference sequence).

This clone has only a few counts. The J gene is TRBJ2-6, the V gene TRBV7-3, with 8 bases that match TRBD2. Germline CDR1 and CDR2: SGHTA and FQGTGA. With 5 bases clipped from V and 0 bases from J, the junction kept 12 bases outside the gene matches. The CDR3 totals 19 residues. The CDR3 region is CASSPRLGGGLSGANVLTF. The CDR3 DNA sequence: TGTGCCAGCAGCCCGCGACTGGGCGGGGGGCTCTCTGGGGCCAACGTCCTGACTTTC.

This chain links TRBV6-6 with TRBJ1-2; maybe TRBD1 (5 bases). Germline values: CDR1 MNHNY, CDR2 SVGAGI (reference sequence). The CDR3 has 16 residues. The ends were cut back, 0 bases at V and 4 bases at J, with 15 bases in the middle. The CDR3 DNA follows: TGTGCCAGCAGTTACTCCTTGGAGGGGTTGCGCTATGGCTACACCTTC. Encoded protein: CASSYSLEGLRYGYTF.

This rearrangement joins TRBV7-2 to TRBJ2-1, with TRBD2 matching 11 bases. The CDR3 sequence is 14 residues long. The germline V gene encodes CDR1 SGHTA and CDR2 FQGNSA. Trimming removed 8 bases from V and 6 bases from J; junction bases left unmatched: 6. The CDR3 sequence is CASCRLAGTNEQFF. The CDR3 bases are TGTGCCAGCTGCAGACTAGCGGGAACCAATGAGCAGTTCTTC.

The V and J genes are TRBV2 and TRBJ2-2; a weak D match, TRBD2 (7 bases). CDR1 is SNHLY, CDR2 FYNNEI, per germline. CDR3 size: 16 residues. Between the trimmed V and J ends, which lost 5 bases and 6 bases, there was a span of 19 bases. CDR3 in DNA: TGTGCCAGCAGTCTTCAGGGGCCCGGGAGGTCCGGGGAGCTGTTTTTT. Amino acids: CASSLQGPGRSGELFF.

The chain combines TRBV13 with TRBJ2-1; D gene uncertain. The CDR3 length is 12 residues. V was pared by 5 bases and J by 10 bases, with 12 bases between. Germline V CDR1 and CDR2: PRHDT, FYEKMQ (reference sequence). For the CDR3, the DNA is TGTGCCAGCAGCGGCGAGTCCAGGGAGCAGTTCTTC. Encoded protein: CASSGESREQFF.

The CDR3 DNA is TGTGCCAGCAGCGTAGTCTGGGGCGGGAGGGTAAATGAGCAGTTCTTC. It yields the protein CASSVVWGGRVNEQFF. This chain uses TRBV9 with TRBJ2-1, with 9 bases that match TRBD2. There are 16 residues in the CDR3. Looked up from germline, CDR1 is SGDLS and CDR2 is YYNGEE. The ends lost 0 bases at V and 7 bases at J; junction bases unmatched: 8.

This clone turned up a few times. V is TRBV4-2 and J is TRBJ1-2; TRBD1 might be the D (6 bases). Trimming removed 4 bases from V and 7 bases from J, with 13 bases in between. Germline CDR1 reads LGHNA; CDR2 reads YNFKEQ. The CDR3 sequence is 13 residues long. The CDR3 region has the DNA TGTGCCAGCAGCCGGGACAAGGTGGTTGGCTACACCTTC. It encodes CASSRDKVVGYTF.

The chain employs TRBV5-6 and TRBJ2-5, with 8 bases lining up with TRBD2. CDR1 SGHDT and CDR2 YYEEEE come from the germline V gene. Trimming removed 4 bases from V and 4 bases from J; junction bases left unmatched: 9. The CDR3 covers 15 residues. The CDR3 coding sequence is TGTGCCAGCAGCGGGGTGGTAGCGGGGAGAGAGACCCAGTACTTC. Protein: CASSGVVAGRETQYF.

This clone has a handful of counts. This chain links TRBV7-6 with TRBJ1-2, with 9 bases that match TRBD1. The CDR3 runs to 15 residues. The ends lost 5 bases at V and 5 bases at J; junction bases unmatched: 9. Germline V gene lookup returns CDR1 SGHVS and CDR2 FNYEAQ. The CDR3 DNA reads TGTGCCAGCAGCACGGGACAGGGTACGACTTATGGCTACACCTTC. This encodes CASSTGQGTTYGYTF.

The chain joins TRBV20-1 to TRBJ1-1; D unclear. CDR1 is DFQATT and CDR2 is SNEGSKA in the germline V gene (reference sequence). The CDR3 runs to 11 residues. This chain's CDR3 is CIQKRDTEAFF. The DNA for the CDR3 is TGCATTCAGAAGAGGGACACTGAAGCTTTCTTT.

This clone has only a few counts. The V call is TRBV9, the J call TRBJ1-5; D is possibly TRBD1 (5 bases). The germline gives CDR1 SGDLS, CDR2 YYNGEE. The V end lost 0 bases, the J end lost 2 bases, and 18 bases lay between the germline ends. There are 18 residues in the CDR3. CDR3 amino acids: CASSVATRVISGNQPQHF. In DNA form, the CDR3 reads TGTGCCAGCAGCGTAGCTACCAGGGTGATTTCGGGCAATCAGCCCCAGCATTTT.

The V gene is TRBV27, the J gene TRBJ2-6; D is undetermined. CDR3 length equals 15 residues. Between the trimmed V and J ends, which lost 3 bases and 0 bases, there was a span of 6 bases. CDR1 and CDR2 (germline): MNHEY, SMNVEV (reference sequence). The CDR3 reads CASSFQVSGANVLTF. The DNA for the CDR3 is TGTGCCAGCAGTTTCCAGGTCTCTGGGGCCAACGTCCTGACTTTC.

The CDR3 sequence is CASSSGAPYTEAFF. As DNA, the CDR3 is TGTGCCAGCAGCAGCGGAGCACCCTACACTGAAGCTTTCTTT. The gene calls are TRBV9 and TRBJ1-1, with unresolved D. Trimming pared 4 bases from V and 3 bases from J, leaving 13 bases between. Germline values: CDR1 SGDLS, CDR2 YYNGEE. CDR3 size: 14 residues. Full variable domain (rest looked up from reference TRBV9 and TRBJ1-1): DSGVTQTPKHLITATGQRVTLRCSPRSGDLSVYWYQQSLDQGLQFLIQYYNGEERAKGNILERFSAQQFPDLHSELNLSSLELGDSALYFCASSSGAPYTEAFFGQGTRLTVV.

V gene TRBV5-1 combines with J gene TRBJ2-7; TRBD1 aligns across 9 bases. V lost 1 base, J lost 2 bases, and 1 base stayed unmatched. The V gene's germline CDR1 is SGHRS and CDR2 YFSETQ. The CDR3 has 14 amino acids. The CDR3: CASSLTGGPYEQYF. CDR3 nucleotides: TGCGCCAGCAGCTTGACAGGGGGCCCCTACGAGCAGTACTTC.

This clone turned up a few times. CDR3 DNA: TGCGCCAGCAGCCTTACGGGACAGGCGGACACTGAAGCTTTCTTT. This encodes CASSLTGQADTEAFF. This sequence joins TRBV4-1 and TRBJ1-1; TRBD1 matches 8 bases. CDR1 and CDR2 from the germline V gene are MGHRA and YSYEKL. V dropped 4 bases and J dropped 3; count of bases not matched to a gene: 7. This CDR3 region has 15 residues.

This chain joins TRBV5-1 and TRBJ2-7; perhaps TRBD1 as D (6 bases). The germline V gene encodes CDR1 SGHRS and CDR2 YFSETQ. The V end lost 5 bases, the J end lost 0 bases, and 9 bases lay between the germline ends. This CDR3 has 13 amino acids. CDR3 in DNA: TGCGCCAGCAGACGGACAGACTCCTACGAGCAGTACTTC. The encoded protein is CASRRTDSYEQYF.

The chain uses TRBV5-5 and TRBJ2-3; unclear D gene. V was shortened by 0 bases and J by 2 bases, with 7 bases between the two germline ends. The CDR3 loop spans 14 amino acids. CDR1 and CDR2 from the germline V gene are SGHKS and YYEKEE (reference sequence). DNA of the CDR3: TGTGCCAGCAGCTTGGGGGCAGTCACAGATACGCAGTATTTT. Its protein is CASSLGAVTDTQYF.